Presented here are 21 T cell receptor beta chains from one specimen sequenced in a study of T cell responses to AZD1222 COVID-19 vaccine. The method was immunoSEQ multiplex PCR; TCRdb's version includes in-frame clones alone and lacks a portion of them. This sample has some 120,000 clones, with 90% found just once. This specimen consisted of peripheral blood, obtained on day 0 of AZD1222 vaccination. These receptors all come from an adult in good health.

V and J are TRBV7-9 and TRBJ2-7, with 7 nucleotides matching TRBD2. V lost 1 base to trimming and J lost 6 bases; unmatched junction nucleotides: 3. The germline V gene encodes CDR1 SEHNR and CDR2 FQNEAQ (reference sequence). The CDR3 is 13 residues long. CDR3 nucleotide sequence: TGTGCCAGCAGCTTAGTACCGGGGGGCGAGCAGTACTTC. Protein sequence: CASSLVPGGEQYF.

The CDR3 nucleotides read TGTGCCAGCAGCTTCGGGACAGTTCTCAATGAGCAGTTCTTC. It codes for CASSFGTVLNEQFF. The V gene is TRBV13, the J gene TRBJ2-1; 7 bases line up with TRBD1. Losses at the gene ends were 3 bases for V and 6 bases for J; bases not matched to a gene: 5. CDR3 length: 14 residues. CDR1 and CDR2 (germline): PRHDT, FYEKMQ (reference sequence).

This chain uses TRBV21-1 with TRBJ1-3. TRBV21-1 is a known pseudogene. This CDR3 contains 16 residues. CDR3 sequence reads: CASSKDPGNEGNTIYF. In DNA form, the CDR3 reads TGTGCCAGCAGCAAAGATCCGGGAAACGAGGGAAACACCATATATTTT.

CDR3 sequence reads: CASNRVGRPSYNSPLHF. The CDR3 region has the DNA TGTGCCAGCAATCGGGTTGGACGGCCGAGTTATAATTCACCCCTCCACTTT. V and J are TRBV6-6 and TRBJ1-6, with unresolved D. The CDR3 contains 17 residues. V dropped 7 bases and J dropped 4 bases, with 20 bases sitting between them. Germline V gives CDR1 MNHNY, CDR2 SVGAGI (reference sequence).

The chain has TRBV2 and TRBJ1-2; TRBD1 might be the D (6 bases). In germline, CDR1 is SNHLY, CDR2 FYNNEI. The CDR3 is 16 residues long. Between the trimmed V and J ends, which lost 0 bases and 2 bases, there was a span of 13 bases. As DNA, the CDR3 is TGTGCCAGCAGTGAAGCTCGGGCAGGGGCAAACTATGGCTACACCTTC. It specifies CASSEARAGANYGYTF.

In its sample, this clone was seen once. V usage is TRBV9 and J usage is TRBJ2-2; 7 bases match TRBD2. The CDR3 covers 16 residues. V was clipped by 1 base and J by 3 bases; unmatched bases: 6. Germline CDR1 is SGDLS and CDR2 is YYNGEE. CDR3 nucleotides: TGTGCCAGCAGCGTACAAGCTAGCGGTTACACCGGGGAGCTGTTTTTT. Protein sequence: CASSVQASGYTGELFF.

This chain uses TRBV9 with TRBJ2-7; D is possibly TRBD1 or TRBD2 (5 bases each). CDR3 length: 15 residues. V was pared by 0 bases and J by 5 bases, with 15 bases between. The V gene's germline CDR1 is SGDLS and CDR2 YYNGEE. In DNA, the CDR3 is TGTGCCAGCAGCGTAGTTGGGACCCCAAAGGACGAGCAGTACTTC. Protein product: CASSVVGTPKDEQYF.

The V and J genes are TRBV7-2 and TRBJ2-4, with D perhaps TRBD1 or TRBD2 (5 bases each). The CDR3 totals 17 residues. V gave up 5 bases and J gave up 2 bases, with 19 bases separating them. Germline V gene sequence: CDR1 SGHTA, CDR2 FQGNSA. The CDR3 DNA follows: TGTGCCAGCAGCCCGAGGGGCACTGCCATCTCCAAAAACATTCAGTACTTC. Amino acid sequence: CASSPRGTAISKNIQYF.

This chain links TRBV27 with TRBJ2-1; 7 bases align to TRBD1. The CDR3 covers 17 residues. V was clipped by 1 base and J by 2 bases; unmatched bases: 8. The V gene's germline CDR1 is MNHEY and CDR2 SMNVEV (reference sequence). The CDR3 DNA follows: TGTGCCAGCAGTTTATATGGACAGGACCAGGCCTACAATGAGCAGTTCTTC. This sequence encodes CASSLYGQDQAYNEQFF.

This chain links TRBV5-1 with TRBJ1-1, with D uncertain. V was pared by 5 bases and J by 0 bases, with 11 bases between. The germline V gene encodes CDR1 SGHRS and CDR2 YFSETQ. This CDR3 is built from 14 residues. CDR3 bases: TGCGCCAGCAGGCCAGCCACAATGAACACTGAAGCTTTCTTT. This encodes CASRPATMNTEAFF. The whole variable domain, remainder taken from reference TRBV5-1 and TRBJ1-1, is KAGVTQTPRYLIKTRGQQVTLSCSPISGHRSVSWYQQTPGQGLQFLFEYFSETQRNKGNFPGRFSGRQFSNSRSEMNVSTLELGDSALYLCASRPATMNTEAFFGQGTRLTVV.

J is TRBJ2-7 and V is TRBV19, with 12 bases that match TRBD2. This CDR3 region has 14 residues. The germline V gene encodes CDR1 LNHDA and CDR2 SQIVND (reference sequence). Germline trimming cut 5 bases from V and 5 bases from J; bases unmatched to any gene: 4. The CDR3 here is CASSLLAGGDEQYF. The CDR3 nucleotides read TGTGCCAGTAGTTTACTAGCGGGAGGCGACGAGCAGTACTTC.

The V call is TRBV24-1, the J call TRBJ1-6, with TRBD1 matching over 7 bases. The V gene end was trimmed by 3 bases and the J gene end by 7 bases; junction bases not matched to a gene: 11. In germline, CDR1 is KGHDR, CDR2 SFDVKD. This CDR3 is built from 17 residues. The chain's CDR3 is CATSDPRYRGRNSPLHF. DNA for the CDR3: TGTGCCACCAGTGATCCACGATACAGGGGAAGGAATTCACCCCTCCACTTT.

The chain combines TRBV28 with TRBJ1-4; unclear D gene. Germline values: CDR1 MDHEN, CDR2 SYDVKM. The CDR3 sequence is 16 residues long. V was pared by 7 bases and J by 5 bases, with 20 bases between. The DNA of the CDR3 is TGTGCCAGCACGGGGTTAGGCGTCTCCGCAAATGAAAAACTGTTTTTT. As protein: CASTGLGVSANEKLFF. Looking up the rest from reference TRBV28 and TRBJ1-4 gives the full variable domain: DVKVTQSSRYLVKRTGEKVFLECVQDMDHENMFWYRQDPGLGLRLIYFSYDVKMKEKGDIPEGYSVSREKKERFSLILESASTNQTSMYLCASTGLGVSANEKLFFGSGTQLSVL.

This chain connects TRBV19 to TRBJ1-2, with TRBD1 matching 9 bases. J was trimmed by 8 bases and V by 8 bases; bases with no gene match: 15. Germline V gene data show CDR1 as LNHDA and CDR2 as SQIVND (reference sequence). The CDR3 is 15 residues long. The CDR3 is CASGLLGTGLGGYTF. Written as DNA, the CDR3 is TGTGCCAGTGGTCTGCTGGGGACAGGGTTAGGCGGCTACACCTTC.

The chain employs TRBV5-5 and TRBJ1-2; 11 bases agree with TRBD1. Germline V gene lookup returns CDR1 SGHKS and CDR2 YYEKEE (reference sequence). This CDR3 contains 16 residues. V lost 4 bases, J lost 8 bases, and 13 bases stayed unmatched. DNA of the CDR3: TGTGCCAGCAGCCAATTGCTTGGACAGGGGGCGGAAGGCTACACCTTC. Protein product: CASSQLLGQGAEGYTF.

The CDR3 here is CASSVVGQRLFF. In DNA form, the CDR3 reads TGTGCCAGCAGCGTAGTGGGGCAGAGACTGTTTTTT. The V gene is TRBV9, the J gene TRBJ2-2; weak D call: TRBD1 (5 bases). Germline V CDR1 and CDR2: SGDLS, YYNGEE. Trimming shortened V by 0 bases and J by 14 bases, and 11 bases separated the two germline ends. CDR3 length equals 12 residues.

The V gene is TRBV7-9, the J gene TRBJ2-2, with TRBD2 matching over 11 bases. J lost 5 bases, V lost 4 bases, and 15 bases had no gene match. CDR1 SEHNR and CDR2 FQNEAQ come from the germline V gene (reference sequence). The CDR3 is made up of 19 amino acids. The CDR3 region has the DNA TGTGCCAGCAGCTCCCTACTAGCGGGAGATCTTATGTCGACCGGGGAGCTGTTTTTT. Translating gives CASSSLLAGDLMSTGELFF. Supplemented by reference TRBV7-9 and TRBJ2-2, the full variable domain reads DTGVSQNPRHKITKRGQNVTFRCDPISEHNRLYWYRQTLGQGPEFLTYFQNEAQLEKSRLLSDRFSAERPKGSFSTLEIQRTEQGDSAMYLCASSSLLAGDLMSTGELFFGEGSRLTVL.

The gene calls are TRBV7-2 and TRBJ2-7; tentative D call: TRBD1 (5 bases). The germline V gene encodes CDR1 SGHTA and CDR2 FQGNSA. CDR3 size: 16 residues. V shed 2 bases and J shed 2 bases, with 16 bases lying between them. CDR3 sequence (DNA): TGTGCCAGCAGCTTATTACGGGCAGGGTCCCCCTACGAGCAGTACTTC. It is translated as CASSLLRAGSPYEQYF.

The genes are TRBV20-1 and TRBJ1-5; no definite D call. Germline CDR1 is DFQATT and CDR2 is SNEGSKA (reference sequence). CDR3 size: 13 residues. Trimming removed 3 bases at V and 6 bases at J, with 12 bases between. CDR3 region: CSASGGVGQPQHF. CDR3 bases: TGCAGTGCTAGTGGTGGGGTAGGTCAGCCCCAGCATTTT.

The CDR3: CASSFAGITGELFF. CDR3 coding DNA: TGTGCCAGCAGTTTTGCAGGGATCACCGGGGAGCTGTTTTTT. The chain combines TRBV28 with TRBJ2-2; D might be TRBD1 (5 bases). This CDR3 is built from 14 residues. In germline, CDR1 is MDHEN, CDR2 SYDVKM. V gave up 3 bases and J gave up 4 bases, with 9 bases separating them.

This rearrangement joins TRBV30 to TRBJ2-5; D is undetermined. Germline-derived CDR1 and CDR2 are GTSNPN and SVGIG (reference sequence). V gave up 0 bases and J gave up 0 bases, with 5 bases separating them. The CDR3 has 13 residues. CDR3 residues: CAWSVGNQETQYF. CDR3 bases: TGTGCCTGGAGTGTCGGAAACCAAGAGACCCAGTACTTC.